This T cell receptor beta chain was recorded in a study of PD-1 blockade in classical Hodgkin lymphoma. V lost 4 bases to trimming and J lost 8 bases, with 14 bases between them. CDR1 MNHNS and CDR2 SASEGT come from the germline V gene. This CDR3 spans 13 amino acids. As concerns this clone: Its target is unknown.

Findings of the study overall: In newly diagnosed patients, baseline TCR diversity was reportedly below that of healthy donors. CD8+ TCR diversity did not rise significantly by C4D1, unlike CD4+.

Only in-frame clones appear in the TCRdb table, and some are missing; sequencing was by immunoSEQ multiplex PCR. The data contain about 40,000 clones, about 82% of them seen just once; the ten biggest clones take up 9.5% to 12%. Every one of the patients relapsed after autologous stem cell transplantation (brentuximab vedotin exposure was variable). This sample comprised peripheral blood mononuclear cells (PBMCs), obtained at baseline. The receptor's source is a human donor with classical Hodgkin lymphoma. The chain is built from TRBV6-1 and TRBJ1-1; D not resolved. The CDR3 DNA follows: TGTGCCAGCAGTGCGTCTGGATTTGGGGAAGCTTTCTTT. Its translation: CASSASGFGEAFF.